These 13 T cell receptor beta chains originate from one sample sequenced in a study of type 1 regulatory T cells. Study-wide results and caveats: Type 1 regulatory T cells had a more restricted TCR repertoire than non-type 1 regulatory T cells.

TCRdb processed the reads anew with MiXCR; each CDR3 protein has one entry. The sample records 60,000 to 75,000 distinct CDR3 sequences, less than 25% being singletons. No antigen has been assigned to these receptors. Material for sequencing was cultured type 1 regulatory T (Tr1) cells, either the whole culture or a sorted fraction (not recorded which). The receptor set was obtained from a human donor in good health.

The gene calls are TRBV7-8 and TRBJ2-2; D possibly matches TRBD1 or TRBD2 (6 bases each). Deletions cut 1 base from V and 2 bases from J, with 11 bases between. Germline-derived CDR1 and CDR2 are SGHVS and FQNEAQ. This CDR3 comprises 16 residues. CDR3 sequence reads: CASSLGGGLNTGELFF. The DNA of the CDR3 is TGTGCCAGCAGCTTAGGAGGGGGACTTAACACCGGGGAGCTGTTTTTT. The full variable domain, its missing parts supplied by reference TRBV7-8 and TRBJ2-2, is GAGVSQSPRYKVAKRGQDVALRCDPISGHVSLFWYQQALGQGPEFLTYFQNEAQLDKSGLPSDRFFAERPEGSVSTLKIQRTQQEDSAVYLCASSLGGGLNTGELFFGEGSRLTVL.

The gene calls are TRBV7-2 and TRBJ1-5; TRBD1 agrees at 7 bases. Germline V gene sequence: CDR1 SGHTA, CDR2 FQGNSA. Trimming cost V 2 bases and J 6 bases; bases outside gene matches: 1. The CDR3 runs 13 residues. The CDR3 DNA follows: TGTGCCAGCAGCTTACAGGGGGGTCAGCCCCAGCATTTT. Translation: CASSLQGGQPQHF.

The table lists this clonotype with a few counts. This chain joins TRBV10-3 and TRBJ1-1; D is perhaps TRBD1 (5 bases). The CDR3 contains 15 residues. Germline-derived CDR1 and CDR2 are ENHRY and SYGVKD. Trimming pared 4 bases from V and 6 bases from J, leaving 18 bases between. The CDR3 DNA sequence: TGTGCCATCAGTGCACAAGACGTTGGGGACGCTGAAGCTTTCTTT. It yields the protein CAISAQDVGDAEAFF.

In its sample, this clonotype was seen a few times. The rearrangement links TRBV18 to TRBJ2-1; no definite D call. The CDR3 is 19 residues long. Between the trimmed V and J ends, which lost 3 bases and 0 bases, there was a span of 21 bases. Germline CDR1 reads KGHSH; CDR2 reads LQKENI. CDR3 sequence: CASSPLPLTARSSYNEQFF. Here the CDR3 DNA reads TGTGCCAGCTCACCTCTCCCCTTGACCGCCAGGAGCTCCTACAATGAGCAGTTCTTC.

There are a few counts of this clonotype. This chain connects TRBV7-9 to TRBJ2-2, with D uncertain. The V end was cut by 6 bases, the J end by 6 bases, with 14 bases between. In germline, CDR1 is SEHNR, CDR2 FQNEAQ (reference sequence). The CDR3 has 14 amino acids. CDR3 nucleotide sequence: TGTGCCAGCAGGGGAAACGGCGGAGCCGGGGAGCTGTTTTTT. As protein: CASRGNGGAGELFF.

Only a few counts were recorded for this clonotype. This sequence joins TRBV11-3 and TRBJ2-5; the D gene is possibly TRBD1 (5 bases). V was pared by 1 base and J by 2 bases, with 11 bases between. Germline values: CDR1 SGHNT, CDR2 YENEEA. The CDR3 runs 15 residues. The DNA of the CDR3 is TGTGCCAGCAGCTTAGGGCCAAGGGGACAAGAGACCCAGTACTTC. This gives the protein CASSLGPRGQETQYF.

This clonotype was found once. The rearrangement links TRBV5-1 to TRBJ1-2; D unresolved. The V end was cut by 0 bases, the J end by 6 bases, with 15 bases between. The CDR3 extends over 15 amino acids. Germline CDR1 is SGHRS and CDR2 is YFSETQ. CDR3 loop: CASSLAGGSSDGYTF. In nucleotides, the CDR3 is TGCGCCAGCAGCTTGGCGGGTGGCTCGAGTGATGGCTACACCTTC.

This clonotype is a singleton in its sample. The chain couples TRBV5-1 to TRBJ2-3, with 9 bases lining up with TRBD2. CDR1 and CDR2 (germline): SGHRS, YFSETQ. This CDR3 is built from 16 residues. V dropped 1 base and J dropped 5; count of bases not matched to a gene: 8. DNA for the CDR3: TGCGCCAGCAGCTTGTCGAATAGCGGGAGCCAAGATACGCAGTATTTT. Its protein product is CASSLSNSGSQDTQYF.

This clonotype was detected only a few times. The chain carries TRBV29-1 and TRBJ2-3, with no clear D. Germline CDR1 reads SQVTM; CDR2 reads ANQGSEA. V lost 7 bases to trimming and J lost 6 bases, with 11 bases between them. This CDR3 comprises 11 residues. CDR3 DNA sequence: TGCAGCGCTAAACGAGGTGATACGCAGTATTTT. Translated: CSAKRGDTQYF.

This clonotype has a handful of counts. The V gene is TRBV20-1, the J gene TRBJ1-5, with unresolved D. The CDR3 totals 13 residues. The germline gives CDR1 DFQATT, CDR2 SNEGSKA (reference sequence). V gave up 1 base and J gave up 9 bases, with 13 bases separating them. The CDR3 DNA follows: TGCAGTGCTAGAGTGGTCAGTTCGGGGCCCCAGCATTTT. It codes for CSARVVSSGPQHF.

J is TRBJ1-5 and V is TRBV20-1; 7 bases match TRBD1. The ends lost 4 bases at V and 3 bases at J; junction bases unmatched: 6. Germline values: CDR1 DFQATT, CDR2 SNEGSKA (reference sequence). CDR3 length: 14 amino acids. In DNA, the CDR3 is TGCAGTGCTACAGGGGGAGTCATCAATCAGCCCCAGCATTTT. Protein product: CSATGGVINQPQHF.

This clonotype occurred many times. This CDR3 reads CASSSPGETQYF. In DNA form, the CDR3 reads TGTGCCAGCAGCTCTCCAGGGGAGACCCAGTACTTC. V gene TRBV11-2 combines with J gene TRBJ2-5; tentative D call: TRBD1 (5 bases). Germline V gene lookup returns CDR1 SGHAT and CDR2 FQNNGV. V gave up 4 bases and J gave up 5 bases, with 8 bases separating them. The CDR3 is 12 residues long.

In its sample, this clonotype was seen a few times. This chain joins TRBV7-9 and TRBJ1-1, with D unresolved. The CDR3 sequence is 14 residues long. Germline-derived CDR1 and CDR2 are SEHNR and FQNEAQ (reference sequence). V lost 1 base to trimming and J lost 4 bases, with 10 bases between them. CDR3: CASSLDTYGTEAFF. CDR3 coding DNA: TGTGCCAGCAGCTTAGACACTTATGGCACTGAAGCTTTCTTT. The complete variable domain, with remaining parts taken from reference TRBV7-9 and TRBJ1-1, reads DTGVSQNPRHKITKRGQNVTFRCDPISEHNRLYWYRQTLGQGPEFLTYFQNEAQLEKSRLLSDRFSAERPKGSFSTLEIQRTEQGDSAMYLCASSLDTYGTEAFFGQGTRLTVV.